This T cell receptor (beta chain) is drawn from a study of blood T cells in healthy people across ages. Germline lookup yields CDR1 MNHEY and CDR2 SMNVEV (reference sequence). The CDR3 is 15 amino acids. Trimming removed 3 bases from V and 3 bases from J, with 14 bases in between. Donor samples were obtained from healthy Caucasian individuals from Russia, aged 6 to 90. Every sample had a minimum of 6.5 million PBMCs isolated. Combining a sample-barcoded 5' primer with a J-beta primer mix, a second PCR ran for about 6 to 11 cycles. TCRdb redid the calling of the 5' RACE reads with MiXCR, one entry per CDR3 protein. This sample has about 670,000 distinct CDR3 sequences; around 50% occur once, and the top ten carry approximately 13%. Notes on the study in general: The study could not conclusively compare naive and antigen-experienced cells, given its unsorted PBMCs. TCR beta diversity, measured per million T cells, fell in a roughly linear way with age.

A note on this clonotype: No antigen is known for it.

The clonotype comes from an elderly woman in good health. This rearrangement joins TRBV27 to TRBJ1-1; maybe TRBD1 (6 bases). The sequencing input was blood. CDR3: CASSLAGGRYTEAFF. The CDR3 region has the DNA TGTGCCAGCAGTTTGGCGGGGGGCCGGTACACTGAAGCTTTCTTT.